This entry lists 14 T cell receptor beta chains sequenced from one sample in a study of blood T cells in healthy people across ages. Next came a second PCR, run for about 7 to 12 cycles, which used a sample-barcoded 5' primer along with a J-beta primer mix. Via MiXCR, TCRdb re-called the 5' RACE reads, giving one row per CDR3 protein. Seen here are under 2,000,000 distinct CDR3 sequences, around 50% observed once, and the top ten hold 2.1%. The source material was blood. The receptors here all came from a woman in her 40s in good health.

This clonotype has just a few counts. The V call is TRBV7-8, the J call TRBJ2-1, with 7 bases that match TRBD2. Unmatched junction bases numbered 16, after V lost 1 base and J lost 7 bases. The germline V gene has CDR1 SGHVS and CDR2 FQNEAQ. CDR3 size: 18 residues. Here the CDR3 DNA reads TGTGCCAGCAGCTTAGGAAGATTAGGAACTAGCGTGATAAATGAGCAGTTCTTC. It translates to CASSLGRLGTSVINEQFF.

This clonotype turned up a few times. V gene TRBV9 combines with J gene TRBJ2-6; D uncertain. Germline values: CDR1 SGDLS, CDR2 YYNGEE. V was shortened by 4 bases and J by 1 base, with 3 bases between the two germline ends. The CDR3 runs 13 residues. CDR3 in DNA: TGTGCCAGCAGCATGTCTGGGGCCAACGTCCTGACTTTC. Its translation: CASSMSGANVLTF.

The chain employs TRBV28 and TRBJ2-5, with a tentative D call TRBD2 (5 bases). CDR3 length equals 13 residues. The germline V gene has CDR1 MDHEN and CDR2 SYDVKM. V gave up 5 bases and J gave up 5 bases, with 12 bases separating them. The CDR3: CASSRGKWETQYF. For the CDR3, the DNA is TGTGCCAGCAGTCGAGGGAAATGGGAGACCCAGTACTTC.

The rearrangement uses TRBV7-2 and TRBJ1-2; D not certain. Germline CDR1 is SGHTA and CDR2 is FQGNSA. Trimming removed 5 bases at V and 1 base at J, with 11 bases between. The CDR3 runs 14 residues. The CDR3 DNA sequence: TGTGCCAGCAGCACCCGGGATAATAACTATGGCTACACCTTC. Translated: CASSTRDNNYGYTF.

The V gene is TRBV6-4, the J gene TRBJ2-1; TRBD2 matches at 16 bases. V was pared by 3 bases and J by 10 bases, with 9 bases of the junction left unmatched. There are 17 residues in the CDR3. Per the germline V gene, CDR1 is MRHNA and CDR2 is SNTAGT. The CDR3 sequence: CASSEMAGTSGGGEQFF. DNA for the CDR3: TGTGCCAGCAGTGAAATGGCCGGGACTAGCGGGGGGGGCGAGCAGTTCTTC.

This chain joins TRBV20-1 and TRBJ1-2; D is uncertain. The CDR3 contains 13 residues. The V end was cut by 2 bases, the J end by 3 bases, with 10 bases between. Germline-derived CDR1 and CDR2 are DFQATT and SNEGSKA (reference sequence). The CDR3 coding sequence is TGCAGTGCTAGAAAGGTTGTGGACTATGGCTACACCTTC. Protein sequence: CSARKVVDYGYTF.

This clonotype has more than one count but fewer than ten. The chain employs TRBV4-2 and TRBJ2-1; D not resolved. Germline assignment: CDR1 LGHNA and CDR2 YNFKEQ. Trimming removed 0 bases at V and 6 bases at J, with 6 bases between. The CDR3 loop spans 13 amino acids. The CDR3 protein is CASSQDYFNEQFF. The CDR3 DNA reads as TGTGCCAGCAGCCAAGATTATTTCAATGAGCAGTTCTTC.

This clonotype came up once. The J gene is TRBJ2-1, the V gene TRBV27; possibly TRBD1 for D (6 bases). Trimming removed 0 bases from V and 4 bases from J, with 25 bases in between. The CDR3 is 20 amino acids. Germline assignment: CDR1 MNHEY and CDR2 SMNVEV (reference sequence). CDR3 DNA sequence: TGTGCCAGCAGTTTATCCGACCGACCGACACAGGGTAGGGAGTACAATGAGCAGTTCTTC. This codes for CASSLSDRPTQGREYNEQFF.

This rearrangement joins TRBV6-5 to TRBJ1-2, with 7 positions matching TRBD1. The V gene's germline CDR1 is MNHEY and CDR2 SVGAGI. The V and J ends lost 2 bases and 0 bases, in that order; junction bases with no gene match: 6. This CDR3 is built from 16 residues. The DNA for the CDR3 is TGTGCCAGCAGTTACCTCGGACAGGAACCTAACTATGGCTACACCTTC. It yields the protein CASSYLGQEPNYGYTF.

This clonotype is a singleton in its sample. The chain is built from TRBV10-3 and TRBJ2-5, with 9 bases aligning to TRBD2. The CDR3 is 15 amino acids. The junction had 8 bases not matched to a gene; V was cut back by 6 bases and J by 3 bases. Germline CDR1 is ENHRY and CDR2 is SYGVKD. The chain's CDR3 is CAIREAGGGEETQYF. For the CDR3, the DNA is TGTGCCATCAGGGAAGCGGGGGGAGGAGAAGAGACCCAGTACTTC.

This rearrangement joins TRBV3-1 to TRBJ2-1; 8 bases line up with TRBD2. CDR1 LGHDT and CDR2 YNNKEL come from the germline V gene (reference sequence). J gave up 6 bases and V 7 bases, and 5 bases lay outside the gene matches. This CDR3 is 13 amino acids long. The CDR3 DNA follows: TGTGCCAGCAACAAACGGGGGGGCAATGAGCAGTTCTTC. Translated: CASNKRGGNEQFF.

The chain recombines TRBV11-2 with TRBJ2-3; 7 bases fit TRBD2. The V and J ends lost 6 bases and 3 bases, in that order; junction bases with no gene match: 9. The CDR3 loop spans 15 amino acids. Germline V gene sequence: CDR1 SGHAT, CDR2 FQNNGV. The CDR3: CASRRVGGNTDTQYF. In nucleotides, the CDR3 is TGTGCCAGCAGACGTGTGGGGGGGAATACAGATACGCAGTATTTT.

The CDR3 loop reads CSARRTGSVSHF. CDR3 nucleotides: TGCAGTGCTAGGCGGACAGGAAGTGTATCGCATTTT. V gene TRBV20-1 combines with J gene TRBJ1-5; 7 nucleotides align to TRBD1. V was pared by 3 bases and J by 15 bases, with 11 bases of the junction left unmatched. The V gene's germline CDR1 is DFQATT and CDR2 SNEGSKA (reference sequence). The CDR3 totals 12 residues.

The chain joins TRBV5-1 to TRBJ2-3; 12 bases are a match to TRBD2. Germline V gene lookup returns CDR1 SGHRS and CDR2 YFSETQ. This CDR3 comprises 15 residues. The V segment lost 7 bases and the J segment 6 bases; nucleotides outside the gene matches: 9. CDR3 protein: CASGRTSGEGDTQYF. Written as DNA, the CDR3 is TGCGCCAGCGGACGGACTAGCGGGGAGGGGGATACGCAGTATTTT.